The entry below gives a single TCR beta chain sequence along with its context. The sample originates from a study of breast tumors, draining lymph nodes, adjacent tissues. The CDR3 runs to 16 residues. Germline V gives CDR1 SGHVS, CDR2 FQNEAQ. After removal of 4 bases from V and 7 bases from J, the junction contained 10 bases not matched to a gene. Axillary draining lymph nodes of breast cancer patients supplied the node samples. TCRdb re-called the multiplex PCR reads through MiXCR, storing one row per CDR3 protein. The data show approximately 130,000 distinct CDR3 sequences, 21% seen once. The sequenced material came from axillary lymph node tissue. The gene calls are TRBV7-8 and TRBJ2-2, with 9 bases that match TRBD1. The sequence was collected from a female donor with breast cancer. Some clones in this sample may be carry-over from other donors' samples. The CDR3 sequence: CASSSTGGEHYGELFF. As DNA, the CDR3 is TGTGCCAGCAGCTCCACAGGGGGCGAACATTACGGGGAGCTGTTTTTT.